The 11 T cell receptor beta chains reported below all come from one sample, sequenced in a study of cytomegalovirus exposure and HLA in healthy donors. It was with 60 Vbeta and 13 Jbeta primers that the PCR ran. This table comes from immunoSEQ multiplex PCR, and its TCRdb copy is limited to in-frame clones, with some not included. The sample has over 150,000 clones; about 80% are singletons. The sequencing input was PBMCs. All receptors come from a man between 25 and 39 years old in good health and CMV-seropositive.

This chain connects TRBV6-5 to TRBJ1-6; D not resolved. CDR1 MNHEY and CDR2 SVGAGI come from the germline V gene. The CDR3 runs to 15 residues. V was shortened by 0 bases and J by 6 bases, with 9 bases between the two germline ends. The CDR3 region has the DNA TGTGCCAGCAGTTACTCTGACCACAGTAATTCACCCCTCCACTTT. It encodes CASSYSDHSNSPLHF.

This clone was seen a few times. The chain carries TRBV7-9 and TRBJ1-1; D possibly corresponds to TRBD1 (6 bases). Germline V gene sequence: CDR1 SEHNR, CDR2 FQNEAQ (reference sequence). Between the trimmed V and J ends, which lost 5 bases and 7 bases, there was a span of 14 bases. The CDR3 contains 13 residues. This CDR3 reads CASSPQGLGEAFF. The CDR3, as DNA: TGTGCCAGCAGCCCTCAGGGGTTGGGTGAAGCTTTCTTT.

The chain carries TRBV28 and TRBJ1-1, with TRBD1 matching 10 bases. V shed 6 bases and J 4 bases; nucleotides not matched to a gene: 5. The CDR3 runs 14 residues. Germline V gene lookup returns CDR1 MDHEN and CDR2 SYDVKM. The CDR3 spells CASRRQGARTEAFF. The DNA of the CDR3 is TGTGCCAGCAGACGACAGGGGGCGCGCACTGAAGCTTTCTTT.

This chain joins TRBV5-4 and TRBJ2-5; 10 nucleotides agree with TRBD1. CDR1 SGHNT and CDR2 YYREEE come from the germline V gene (reference sequence). V lost 6 bases to trimming and J lost 5 bases; unmatched junction nucleotides: 16. CDR3 size: 17 residues. Written as DNA, the CDR3 is TGTGCCAGCATCCCCGGACAGGGGGATTATGGGGTGGAGACCCAGTACTTC. Protein sequence: CASIPGQGDYGVETQYF.

The genes are TRBV7-8 and TRBJ2-6; perhaps TRBD1 as D (7 bases). The V gene's germline CDR1 is SGHVS and CDR2 FQNEAQ. The CDR3 runs to 18 residues. The V gene lost 5 bases and the J gene lost 0 bases, with 17 bases spanning the gap. The CDR3, as DNA: TGTGCCAGCAGCGGAGGGGACAGCAGCTTCTCTGGGGCCAACGTCCTGACTTTC. Protein product: CASSGGDSSFSGANVLTF.

This chain joins TRBV6-6 and TRBJ1-1; tentative D call: TRBD1 (5 bases). Trimming took 2 bases from V and 6 from J, leaving 7 bases between them. Germline V lookup: CDR1 MNHNY, CDR2 SVGAGI (reference sequence). The CDR3 extends over 12 amino acids. The CDR3 protein is CASSYGGAEAFF. The DNA of the CDR3 is TGTGCCAGCAGTTACGGAGGGGCTGAAGCTTTCTTT.

This chain uses TRBV29-1 with TRBJ2-3; 13 nucleotides agree with TRBD2. The V gene's germline CDR1 is SQVTM and CDR2 ANQGSEA. With V trimmed by 4 bases and J by 2 bases, 3 bases remained unmatched. The CDR3 runs 15 residues. The CDR3 DNA is TGCAGCGTTGGGGGACTAGCGGGATACACAGATACGCAGTATTTT. Protein: CSVGGLAGYTDTQYF.

In its sample, this clone was seen once. Its ends do not fully match the called genes, so a read error is possible. The chain uses TRBV7-7 and TRBJ2-2; 8 nucleotides match TRBD2. Germline V gene lookup returns CDR1 SSHAT and CDR2 FNYEAQ (reference sequence). The CDR3 covers 16 residues. The CDR3 nucleotides are TGTGCTAGCAGCTTAGAACTAGCGGACAACACCGGGGAGCTGTTTTTT. Encoded protein: CASSLELADNTGELFF.

This clone has only a few counts. The chain is built from TRBV18 and TRBJ2-7; 8 nucleotides agree with TRBD1. The V and J ends lost 3 bases and 5 bases, in that order; junction bases with no gene match: 6. Germline loops: CDR1 KGHSH, CDR2 LQKENI. The CDR3 length is 14 residues. The CDR3 sequence: CASSPADRGNEQYF. The CDR3 DNA follows: TGTGCCAGCTCACCCGCCGACAGGGGCAACGAGCAGTACTTC.

This clone was observed a few times. The genes are TRBV5-4 and TRBJ1-6; D is perhaps TRBD1 (5 bases). CDR3 length: 15 amino acids. The V gene's germline CDR1 is SGHNT and CDR2 YYREEE (reference sequence). V lost 4 bases, J lost 3 bases, and 11 bases lay in between. CDR3: CASSRRQNYNSPLHF. The DNA of the CDR3 is TGTGCCAGCAGCCGACGACAGAACTATAATTCACCCCTCCACTTT.

The V gene is TRBV5-8, the J gene TRBJ2-1; 9 nucleotides agree with TRBD2. Unmatched junction bases numbered 8, after V lost 0 bases and J lost 7 bases. This CDR3 comprises 16 residues. The V gene's germline CDR1 is SGHTS and CDR2 YDEGEE. CDR3 amino acids: CASSLVFGLARNEQFF. CDR3 DNA sequence: TGTGCCAGCAGCTTGGTTTTCGGACTAGCGAGGAATGAGCAGTTCTTC. The full variable domain, in which reference TRBV5-8 and TRBJ2-1 provide the parts outside the CDR3, is EAGVTQSPTHLIKTRGQQATLRCSPISGHTSVYWYQQALGLGLQFLLWYDEGEERNRGNFPPRFSGRQFPNYSSELNVNALELEDSALYLCASSLVFGLARNEQFFGPGTRLTVL.